These 9 T cell receptor beta chains came from one sample sequenced in a study of blood T cells in healthy people across ages. The second PCR ran roughly 7 to 12 cycles with a sample-barcoded 5' primer and J-beta primers. TCRdb processed the 5' RACE reads anew with MiXCR; each CDR3 protein has one entry. The table includes roughly 680,000 distinct CDR3 sequences, under 25% detected once. Material for sequencing was blood. The origin of the receptors is a man between 65 and 80 years old in good health.

In its sample, this clonotype was seen many times. V and J are TRBV20-1 and TRBJ2-1; D remains unclear. This CDR3 has 12 amino acids. V shed 6 bases and J shed 7 bases, with 13 bases lying between them. CDR1 DFQATT and CDR2 SNEGSKA come from the germline V gene (reference sequence). In DNA, the CDR3 is TGCAGTGCCAGTAGTGTAGGTAATGAGCAGTTCTTC. Translation gives CSASSVGNEQFF.

The gene calls are TRBV5-1 and TRBJ1-1, with no clear D. Germline values: CDR1 SGHRS, CDR2 YFSETQ. The CDR3 has 16 residues. The V gene lost 0 bases and the J gene lost 2 bases, with 14 bases spanning the gap. The CDR3: CASSLERPSFNTEAFF. CDR3 nucleotides: TGCGCCAGCAGCTTGGAGCGTCCCAGCTTCAACACTGAAGCTTTCTTT.

This clonotype appeared once. The chain uses TRBV20-1 and TRBJ2-7, with D perhaps matching TRBD1 (6 bases). Germline V gene lookup returns CDR1 DFQATT and CDR2 SNEGSKA (reference sequence). CDR3 length: 13 amino acids. V was clipped by 5 bases and J by 5 bases, with 16 bases between them. This CDR3 reads CSAPTGTINEQYF. DNA of the CDR3: TGCAGTGCTCCGACCGGGACAATCAACGAGCAGTACTTC.

The genes are TRBV20-1 and TRBJ2-1; 8 bases agree with TRBD1. Germline values: CDR1 DFQATT, CDR2 SNEGSKA (reference sequence). V shed 4 bases and J 6 bases; nucleotides not matched to a gene: 11. The CDR3 consists of 15 residues. Written as DNA, the CDR3 is TGCAGTGCTACCCTCAGGGGGCGGTCCACCAATGAGCAGTTCTTC. The encoded protein is CSATLRGRSTNEQFF.

This chain joins TRBV20-1 and TRBJ2-4; TRBD2 might be the D (6 bases). V was clipped by 7 bases and J by 2 bases, with 18 bases between them. The CDR3 totals 15 residues. CDR1 DFQATT and CDR2 SNEGSKA come from the germline V gene (reference sequence). The CDR3 coding sequence is TGCAGTGTTAGTGGGGCGGGATATACCAAAAACATTCAGTACTTC. Protein: CSVSGAGYTKNIQYF.

The chain has TRBV20-1 and TRBJ2-5; 9 nucleotides agree with TRBD2. The J call may not be correct, given that the DNA end is closer to TRBJ2-1. This CDR3 spans 14 amino acids. Germline CDR1 and CDR2: DFQATT and SNEGSKA (reference sequence). CDR3 protein: CSAIGVAGVNEQFF. DNA of the CDR3: TGCAGTGCTATCGGGGTAGCGGGAGTAAATGAGCAGTTCTTC.

This clonotype was counted a single time. A read error may produce the germline difference seen at one junction end. The CDR3 spells CASSLGEVNSEAFF. The DNA for the CDR3 is TGTGCCAGCAGTCTGGGTGAGGTGAACAGTGAAGCTTTCTTT. The chain joins TRBV12-3 or TRBV12-4 to TRBJ1-1; D call uncertain. The length of the CDR3 is 14 residues.

This clonotype was found a few times. The V call is TRBV6-5, the J call TRBJ1-2; a weak D match, TRBD1 (5 bases). Deletions cut 5 bases from V and 4 bases from J, with 14 bases between. The CDR3 totals 14 residues. Per the germline V gene, CDR1 is MNHEY and CDR2 is SVGAGI. The CDR3 DNA sequence: TGTGCCAGCAGTCCGCTCGGGGCTTTCTATGGCTACACCTTC. It encodes CASSPLGAFYGYTF.

This clonotype was counted a few times. This chain joins TRBV6-5 and TRBJ2-7, with a weak D call TRBD1 (6 bases). Germline V gene data show CDR1 as MNHEY and CDR2 as SVGAGI. This CDR3 has 12 residues. V lost 11 bases to trimming and J lost 3 bases, with 14 bases between them. The CDR3 spells CACKTGNYEQYF. The CDR3 DNA reads as TGTGCCTGTAAGACAGGAAACTACGAGCAGTACTTC.